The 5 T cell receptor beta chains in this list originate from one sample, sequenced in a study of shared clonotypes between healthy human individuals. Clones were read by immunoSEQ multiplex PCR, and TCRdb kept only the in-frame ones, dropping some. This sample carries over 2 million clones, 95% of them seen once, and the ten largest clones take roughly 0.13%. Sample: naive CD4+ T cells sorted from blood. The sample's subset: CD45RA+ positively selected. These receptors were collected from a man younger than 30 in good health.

CDR3 loop: CASSPQRGAVLAIPYEQYF. DNA for the CDR3: TGTGCCAGCAGCCCCCAGAGGGGAGCTGTTCTAGCTATCCCCTACGAGCAGTACTTC. The rearrangement uses TRBV11-2 and TRBJ2-7, with D possibly being TRBD1 or TRBD2 (5 bases each). Between the trimmed V and J ends, which lost 5 bases and 2 bases, there was a span of 28 bases. The V gene's germline CDR1 is SGHAT and CDR2 FQNNGV. The CDR3 spans 19 residues. Full variable domain (missing parts from reference TRBV11-2 and TRBJ2-7): EAGVAQSPRYKIIEKRQSVAFWCNPISGHATLYWYQQILGQGPKLLIQFQNNGVVDDSQLPKDRFSAERLKGVDSTLKIQPAKLEDSAVYLCASSPQRGAVLAIPYEQYFGPGTRLTVT.

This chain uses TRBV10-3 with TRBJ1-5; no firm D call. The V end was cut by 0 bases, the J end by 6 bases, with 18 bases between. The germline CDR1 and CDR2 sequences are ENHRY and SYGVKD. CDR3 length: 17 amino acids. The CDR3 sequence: CAISESTARLAGQPQHF. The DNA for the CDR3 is TGTGCCATCAGTGAGTCGACTGCTAGGCTCGCGGGTCAGCCCCAGCATTTT.

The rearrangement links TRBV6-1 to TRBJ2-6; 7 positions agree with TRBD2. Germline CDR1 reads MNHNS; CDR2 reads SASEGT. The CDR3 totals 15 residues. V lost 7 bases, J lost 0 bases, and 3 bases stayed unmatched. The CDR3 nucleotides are TGTGCCAGCACCGAGCGGGACTCTGGGGCCAACGTCCTGACTTTC. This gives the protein CASTERDSGANVLTF.

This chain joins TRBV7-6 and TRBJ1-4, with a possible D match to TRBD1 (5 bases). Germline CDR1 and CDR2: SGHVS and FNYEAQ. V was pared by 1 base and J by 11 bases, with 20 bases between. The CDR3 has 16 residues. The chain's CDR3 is CASSLEVGGTGKKLFF. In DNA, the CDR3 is TGTGCCAGCAGCTTAGAGGTTGGGGGAACGGGCAAGAAACTGTTTTTT.

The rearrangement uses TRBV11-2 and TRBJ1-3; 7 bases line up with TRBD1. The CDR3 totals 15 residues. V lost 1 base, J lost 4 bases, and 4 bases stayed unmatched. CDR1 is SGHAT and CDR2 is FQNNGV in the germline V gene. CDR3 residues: CASSLGGQMGNTIYF. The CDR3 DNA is TGTGCCAGCAGCTTAGGGGGACAGATGGGAAACACCATATATTTT. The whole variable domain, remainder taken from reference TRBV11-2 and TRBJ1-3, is EAGVAQSPRYKIIEKRQSVAFWCNPISGHATLYWYQQILGQGPKLLIQFQNNGVVDDSQLPKDRFSAERLKGVDSTLKIQPAKLEDSAVYLCASSLGGQMGNTIYFGEGSWLTVV.